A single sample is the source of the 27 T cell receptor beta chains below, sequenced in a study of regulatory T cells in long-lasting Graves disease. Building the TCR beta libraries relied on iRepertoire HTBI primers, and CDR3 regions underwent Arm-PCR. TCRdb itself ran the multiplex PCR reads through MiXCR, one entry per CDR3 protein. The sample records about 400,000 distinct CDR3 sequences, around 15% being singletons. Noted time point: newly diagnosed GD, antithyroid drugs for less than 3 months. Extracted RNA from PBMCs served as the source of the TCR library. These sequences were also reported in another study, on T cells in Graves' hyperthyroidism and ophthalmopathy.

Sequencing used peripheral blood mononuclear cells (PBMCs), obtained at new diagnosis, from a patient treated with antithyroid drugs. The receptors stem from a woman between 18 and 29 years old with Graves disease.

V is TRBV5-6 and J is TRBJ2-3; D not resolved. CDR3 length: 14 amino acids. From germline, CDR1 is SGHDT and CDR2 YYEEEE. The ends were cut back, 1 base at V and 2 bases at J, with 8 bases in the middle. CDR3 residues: CASSLNSHTDTQYF. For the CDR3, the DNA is TGTGCCAGCAGCTTGAACAGCCACACAGATACGCAGTATTTT.

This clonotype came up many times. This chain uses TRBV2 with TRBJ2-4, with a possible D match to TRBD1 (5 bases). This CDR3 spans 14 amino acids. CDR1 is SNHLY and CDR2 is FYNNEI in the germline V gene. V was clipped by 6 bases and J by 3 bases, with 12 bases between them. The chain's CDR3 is CASRGRVGKNIQYF. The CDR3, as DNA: TGTGCCAGCAGAGGCAGGGTTGGCAAAAACATTCAGTACTTC.

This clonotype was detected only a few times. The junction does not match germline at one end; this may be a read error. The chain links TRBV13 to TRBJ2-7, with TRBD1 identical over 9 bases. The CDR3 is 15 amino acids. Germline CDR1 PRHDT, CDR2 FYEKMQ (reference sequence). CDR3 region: CASSQVPGTGPEQYF. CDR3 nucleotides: TGCGCCAGCAGCCAAGTCCCCGGGACAGGGCCCGAGCAGTACTTC.

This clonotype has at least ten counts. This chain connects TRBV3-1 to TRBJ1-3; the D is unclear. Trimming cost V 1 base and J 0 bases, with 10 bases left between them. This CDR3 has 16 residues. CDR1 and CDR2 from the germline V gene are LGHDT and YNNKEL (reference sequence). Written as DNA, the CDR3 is TGTGCCAGCAGCCAAGGGGAGTTCCTCTCTGGAAACACCATATATTTT. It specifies CASSQGEFLSGNTIYF.

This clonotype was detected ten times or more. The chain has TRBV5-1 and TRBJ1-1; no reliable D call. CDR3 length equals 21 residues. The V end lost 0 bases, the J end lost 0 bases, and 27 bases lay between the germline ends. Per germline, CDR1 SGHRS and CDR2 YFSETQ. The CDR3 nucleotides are TGCGCCAGCAGCTTGGGGTTCGGGGTTCAAAGAGGTATAAGGATGAACACTGAAGCTTTCTTT. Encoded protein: CASSLGFGVQRGIRMNTEAFF.

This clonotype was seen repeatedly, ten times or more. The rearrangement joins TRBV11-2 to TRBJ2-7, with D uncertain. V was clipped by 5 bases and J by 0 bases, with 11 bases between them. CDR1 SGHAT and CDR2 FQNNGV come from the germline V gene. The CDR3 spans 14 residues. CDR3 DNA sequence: TGTGCCAGCAGCCAGTCGTCGTCCTCCTACGAGCAGTACTTC. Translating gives CASSQSSSSYEQYF.

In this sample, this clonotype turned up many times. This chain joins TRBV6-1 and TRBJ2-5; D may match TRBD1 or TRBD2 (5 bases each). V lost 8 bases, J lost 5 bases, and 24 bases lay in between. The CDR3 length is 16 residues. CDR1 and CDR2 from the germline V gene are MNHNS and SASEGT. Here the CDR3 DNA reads TGTGCCAGCGGGTACCGGGCCGGGACCAATTCCGAGACCCAGTACTTC. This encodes CASGYRAGTNSETQYF.

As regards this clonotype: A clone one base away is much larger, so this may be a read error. CDR3 DNA sequence: TGTGCCAGCAGTTACCCGAGAAACGAGCAGTACTTC. As protein: CASSYPRNEQYF. The chain employs TRBV6-6 and TRBJ2-7; D is uncertain. V was shortened by 2 bases and J by 5 bases, with 7 bases between the two germline ends. CDR3 size: 12 residues. Germline loops: CDR1 MNHNY, CDR2 SVGAGI (reference sequence).

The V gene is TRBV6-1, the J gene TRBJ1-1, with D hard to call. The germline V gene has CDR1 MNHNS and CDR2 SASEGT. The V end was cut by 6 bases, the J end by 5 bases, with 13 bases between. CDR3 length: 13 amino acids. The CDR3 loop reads CASRRPGGTEAFF. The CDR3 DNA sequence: TGTGCCAGCAGACGTCCGGGTGGGACTGAAGCTTTCTTT.

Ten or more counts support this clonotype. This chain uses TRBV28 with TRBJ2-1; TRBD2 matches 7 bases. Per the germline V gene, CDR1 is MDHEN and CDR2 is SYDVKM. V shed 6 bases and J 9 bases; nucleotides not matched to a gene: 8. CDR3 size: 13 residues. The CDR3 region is CASRATSATEQFF. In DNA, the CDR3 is TGTGCCAGCAGAGCAACTAGCGCAACTGAGCAGTTCTTC.

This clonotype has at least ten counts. The CDR3 DNA follows: TGTGCCAGCAGCCCTAGACTAGCGGATTCCTACAATGAGCAGTTCTTC. This gives the protein CASSPRLADSYNEQFF. This chain connects TRBV3-1 to TRBJ2-1, with 9 bases identical to TRBD2. The CDR3 consists of 16 residues. Germline V gene data show CDR1 as LGHDT and CDR2 as YNNKEL (reference sequence). V trimming: 4 bases; J trimming: 1 base; junction bases outside the gene matches: 5.

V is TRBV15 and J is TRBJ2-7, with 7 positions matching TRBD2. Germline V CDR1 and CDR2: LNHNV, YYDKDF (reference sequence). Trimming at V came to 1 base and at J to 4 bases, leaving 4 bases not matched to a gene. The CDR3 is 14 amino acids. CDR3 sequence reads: CATSRASGAYEQYF. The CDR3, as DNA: TGTGCCACCAGCAGAGCAAGCGGGGCTTACGAGCAGTACTTC.

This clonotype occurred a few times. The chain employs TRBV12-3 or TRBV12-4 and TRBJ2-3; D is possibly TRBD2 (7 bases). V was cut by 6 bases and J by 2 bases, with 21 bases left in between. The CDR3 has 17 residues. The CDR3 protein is CASSLGRGGGVTDTQYF. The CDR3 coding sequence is TGTGCCAGCAGCCTTGGAAGGGGGGGGGGGGTCACAGATACGCAGTATTTT.

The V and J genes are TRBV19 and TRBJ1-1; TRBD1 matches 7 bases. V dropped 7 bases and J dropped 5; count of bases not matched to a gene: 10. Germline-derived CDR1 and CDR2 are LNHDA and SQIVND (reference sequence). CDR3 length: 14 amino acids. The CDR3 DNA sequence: TGTGCCAGTACCCTAGGAAAGGGGGCTACTGAAGCTTTCTTT. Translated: CASTLGKGATEAFF. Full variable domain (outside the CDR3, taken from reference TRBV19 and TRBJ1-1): DGGITQSPKYLFRKEGQNVTLSCEQNLNHDAMYWYRQDPGQGLRLIYYSQIVNDFQKGDIAEGYSVSREKKESFPLTVTSAQKNPTAFYLCASTLGKGATEAFFGQGTRLTVV.

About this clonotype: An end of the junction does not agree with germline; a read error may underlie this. The CDR3 is CASSGASGGAYEQYF. The CDR3 nucleotides read TGTGCCAGCAGTGGGGCTAGCGGGGGGGCCTATGAGCAGTACTTC. V and J are TRBV6-1 and TRBJ2-7, with TRBD2 matching over 12 bases. Germline V gene sequence: CDR1 MNHNS, CDR2 SASEGT. CDR3 size: 15 residues.

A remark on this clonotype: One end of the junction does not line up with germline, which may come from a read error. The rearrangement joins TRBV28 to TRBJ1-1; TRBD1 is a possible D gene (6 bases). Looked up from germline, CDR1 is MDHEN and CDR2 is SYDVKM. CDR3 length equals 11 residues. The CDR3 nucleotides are TGTGCCAGCAGTTTAAGGGGGGCGATTACTTTT. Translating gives CASSLRGAITF.

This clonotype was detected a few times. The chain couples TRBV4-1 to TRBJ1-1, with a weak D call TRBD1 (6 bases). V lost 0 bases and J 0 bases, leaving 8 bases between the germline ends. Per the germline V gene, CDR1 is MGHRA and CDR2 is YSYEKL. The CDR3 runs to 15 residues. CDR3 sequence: CASSQDGQMNTEAFF. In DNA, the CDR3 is TGCGCCAGCAGCCAAGACGGACAGATGAACACTGAAGCTTTCTTT.

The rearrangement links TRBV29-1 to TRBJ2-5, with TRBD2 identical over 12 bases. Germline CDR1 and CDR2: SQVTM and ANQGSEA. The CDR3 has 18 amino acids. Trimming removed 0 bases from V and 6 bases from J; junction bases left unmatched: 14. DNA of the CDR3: TGCAGCGTTGAAGATATTTCCCCAACTAGCGGGAGGTCAAAGACCCAGTACTTC. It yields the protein CSVEDISPTSGRSKTQYF. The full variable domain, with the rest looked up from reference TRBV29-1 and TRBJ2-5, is SAVISQKPSRDICQRGTSLTIQCQVDSQVTMMFWYRQQPGQSLTLIATANQGSEATYESGFVIDKFPISRPNLTFSTLTVSNMSPEDSSIYLCSVEDISPTSGRSKTQYFGPGTRLLVL.

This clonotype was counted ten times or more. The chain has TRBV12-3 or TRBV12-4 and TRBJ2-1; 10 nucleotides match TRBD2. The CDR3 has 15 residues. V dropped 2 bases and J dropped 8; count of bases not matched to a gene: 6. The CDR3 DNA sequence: TGTGCCAGCAGTTTAAGCGGGAGGGCCCGAGATGAGCAGTTCTTC. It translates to CASSLSGRARDEQFF.

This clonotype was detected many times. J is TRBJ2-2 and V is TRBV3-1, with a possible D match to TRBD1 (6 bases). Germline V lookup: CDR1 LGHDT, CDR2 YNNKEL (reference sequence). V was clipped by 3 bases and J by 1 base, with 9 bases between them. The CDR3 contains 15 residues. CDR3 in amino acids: CASSHLGQNTGELFF. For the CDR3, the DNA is TGTGCCAGCAGCCACCTGGGACAGAACACCGGGGAGCTGTTTTTT.

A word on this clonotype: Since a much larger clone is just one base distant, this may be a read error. CDR3 in amino acids: CATSDLNRPVQFF. The CDR3 DNA follows: TGTGCCACCAGTGATTTGAACAGGCCTGTGCAGTTCTTC. This chain uses TRBV24-1 with TRBJ2-1, with D tentatively TRBD1 (5 bases). V gave up 0 bases and J gave up 12 bases, with 11 bases separating them. This CDR3 is 13 amino acids long. The germline V gene has CDR1 KGHDR and CDR2 SFDVKD.

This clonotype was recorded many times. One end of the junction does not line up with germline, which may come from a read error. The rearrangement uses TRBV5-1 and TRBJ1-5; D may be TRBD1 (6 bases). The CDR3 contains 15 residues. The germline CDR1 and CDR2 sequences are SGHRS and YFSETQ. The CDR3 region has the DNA TGTGCCAGCAGCTTGAGGGGGGATAGCAATCAGCCCCAGCATTTT. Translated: CASSLRGDSNQPQHF.

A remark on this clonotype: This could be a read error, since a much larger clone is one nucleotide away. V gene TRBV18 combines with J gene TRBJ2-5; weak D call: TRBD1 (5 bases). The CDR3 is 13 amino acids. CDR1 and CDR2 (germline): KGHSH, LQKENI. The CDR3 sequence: CASSPAGLETQCF. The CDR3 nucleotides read TGTGCCAGCTCACCAGCAGGGCTGGAGACCCAGTGCTTC.

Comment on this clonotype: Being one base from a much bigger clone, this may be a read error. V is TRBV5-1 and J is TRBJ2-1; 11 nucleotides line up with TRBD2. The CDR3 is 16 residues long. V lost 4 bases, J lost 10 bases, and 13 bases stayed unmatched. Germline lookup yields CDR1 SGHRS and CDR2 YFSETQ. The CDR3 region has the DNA TGCGCCAGCAGCAGCCAAGGGACTAGCGGATTCTACGAGCAGTTCTTC. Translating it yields CASSSQGTSGFYEQFF.

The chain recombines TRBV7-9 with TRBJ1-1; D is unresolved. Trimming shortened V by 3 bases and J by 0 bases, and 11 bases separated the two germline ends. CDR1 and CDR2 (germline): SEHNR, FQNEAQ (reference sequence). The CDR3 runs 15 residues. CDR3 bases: TGTGCCAGCAGCTTTTTTCTGGACCTGAACACTGAAGCTTTCTTT. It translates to CASSFFLDLNTEAFF.

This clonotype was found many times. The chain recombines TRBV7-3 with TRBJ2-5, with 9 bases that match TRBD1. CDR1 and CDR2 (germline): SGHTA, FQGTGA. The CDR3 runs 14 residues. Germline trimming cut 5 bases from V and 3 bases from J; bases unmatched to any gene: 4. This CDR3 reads CASSPTGGEETQYF. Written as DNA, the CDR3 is TGTGCCAGCAGCCCAACAGGGGGCGAAGAGACCCAGTACTTC.

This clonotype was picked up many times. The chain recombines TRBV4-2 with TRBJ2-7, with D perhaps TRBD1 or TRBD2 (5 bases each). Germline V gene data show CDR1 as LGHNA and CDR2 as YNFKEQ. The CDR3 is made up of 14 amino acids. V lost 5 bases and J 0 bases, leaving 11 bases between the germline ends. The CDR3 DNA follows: TGTGCCAGCAGCTCGGGGCGGAGCTCCTACGAGCAGTACTTC. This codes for CASSSGRSSYEQYF.